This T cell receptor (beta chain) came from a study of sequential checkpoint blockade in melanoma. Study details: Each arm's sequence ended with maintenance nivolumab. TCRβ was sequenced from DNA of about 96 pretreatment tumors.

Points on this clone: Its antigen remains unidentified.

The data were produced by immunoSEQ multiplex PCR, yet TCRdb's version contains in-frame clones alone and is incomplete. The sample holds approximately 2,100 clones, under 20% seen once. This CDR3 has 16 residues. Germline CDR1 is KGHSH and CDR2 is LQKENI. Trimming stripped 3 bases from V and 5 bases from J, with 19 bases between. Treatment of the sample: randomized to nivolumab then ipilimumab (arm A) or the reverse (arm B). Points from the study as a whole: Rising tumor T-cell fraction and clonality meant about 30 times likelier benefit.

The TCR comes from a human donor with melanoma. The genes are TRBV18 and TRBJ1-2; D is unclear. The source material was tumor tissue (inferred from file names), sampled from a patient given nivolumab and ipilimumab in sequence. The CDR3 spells CASSPRGGPGVYGYTF. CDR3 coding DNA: TGTGCCAGCTCACCCCGTGGCGGGCCCGGTGTTTATGGCTACACCTTC. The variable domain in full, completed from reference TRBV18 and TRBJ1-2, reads NAGVMQNPRHLVRRRGQEARLRCSPMKGHSHVYWYRQLPEEGLKFMVYLQKENIIDESGMPKERFSAEFPKEGPSILRIQQVVRGDSAAYFCASSPRGGPGVYGYTFGSGTRLTVV.